This is a list of T cell receptor beta chains from one sample in a study of blood T cells in healthy people across ages. TCRdb fed the 5' RACE reads into MiXCR, producing one record per CDR3 protein. The sample lists about 680,000 distinct CDR3 sequences, around half seen once, with 25% to 35% in the top ten. The sequencing sample was made of blood. Receptor source: a woman in her fifties or sixties in good health. Each CDR3 is given with its conserved first and last residue. The D gene is left open where the match is weak.

>TRBD2|TRBV6-4|TRBJ2-3
CASSPTLAGDTQYF
>TRBD1|TRBV25-1|TRBJ1-2
CASSGNARGRYYGYTF
>.|TRBV6-6|TRBJ2-1
CASSDMNMIRGNEQFF
>TRBD2|TRBV20-1|TRBJ2-5
CGARDALGLAEKETQYF
>.|TRBV7-3|TRBJ2-3
CASSSDFTDTQYF
>.|TRBV20-1|TRBJ2-1
CSACSGLSYNEQFF
>.|TRBV20-1|TRBJ1-2
CSEVGSKAGYTF
>.|TRBV29-1|TRBJ2-7
CSVDLQGNGYEQYF
>.|TRBV4-2|TRBJ2-1
CASSSTTSGEREQFF
>.|TRBV15|TRBJ1-5
CATSRGGPLRGNQPQHF
>.|TRBV6-5|TRBJ2-1
CASSYSGPNSYNEQFF
>.|TRBV12-3/TRBV12-4|.
CASSLAAEETQYF
>.|TRBV2|TRBJ2-3
CACKFGQLASTDTQYF
>.|TRBV2|TRBJ1-2
CASTRQAGGYTF
>TRBD2|TRBV20-1|TRBJ2-7
CSARNVAGGSLEQYF
>TRBD1|TRBV20-1|TRBJ2-3
CSASGQGGTDTQYF
>TRBD1|TRBV7-2|TRBJ1-5
CASSSYRGPGFNQPQHF
>TRBD2|TRBV30|.
CAGTRGDEQYF
>.|TRBV12-3/TRBV12-4|TRBJ2-7
CASSSPGPQYF
>.|TRBV6-2/TRBV6-3|TRBJ2-7
CASSTGLPVEQYF
>TRBD2|TRBV28|TRBJ2-3
CASNPMGGGKTSALTDTQYF
>TRBD2|TRBV9|TRBJ2-4
CASRGSGSEVYF
>.|TRBV2|TRBJ2-7
CASSEGARVLFYEQYF
>.|TRBV20-1|TRBJ1-2
CSARGRRGVGGYTF
>.|TRBV6-5|TRBJ2-3
CASRRTLGDTQYF
>TRBD2|TRBV5-1|TRBJ2-3
CASSLASGKADTQYF
>TRBD2|TRBV5-1|TRBJ2-1
CASSLSLAGTNEQFF
>TRBD1|TRBV4-2|TRBJ1-4
CASSQRGGGLTNEKLFF
>TRBD2|TRBV30|TRBJ2-1
CAWSTSGHSYNEQFF
>.|TRBV3-1|TRBJ2-5
CASSFGTGETQYF
>.|TRBV4-2|TRBJ1-2
CASSQGPGPGYTF
>TRBD1|TRBV6-5|TRBJ2-1
CATGTGGKNEQFF